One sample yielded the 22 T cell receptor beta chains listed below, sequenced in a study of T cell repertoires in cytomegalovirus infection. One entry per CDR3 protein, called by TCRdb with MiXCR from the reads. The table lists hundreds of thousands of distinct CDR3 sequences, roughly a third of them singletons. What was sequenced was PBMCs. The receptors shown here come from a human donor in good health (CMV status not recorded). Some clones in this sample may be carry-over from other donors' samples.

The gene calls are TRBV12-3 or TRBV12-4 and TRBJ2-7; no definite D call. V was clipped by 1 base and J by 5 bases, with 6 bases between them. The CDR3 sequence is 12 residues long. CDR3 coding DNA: TGTGCCAGCAGTTTAGTGAGACACGAGCAGTACTTC. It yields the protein CASSLVRHEQYF.

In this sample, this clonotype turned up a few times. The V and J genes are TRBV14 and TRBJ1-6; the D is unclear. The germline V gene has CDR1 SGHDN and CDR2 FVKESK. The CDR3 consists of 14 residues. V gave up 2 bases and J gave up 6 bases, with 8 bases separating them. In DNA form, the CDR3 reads TGTGCCAGCAGCCAACAGGTCCTTAATTCACCCCTCCACTTT. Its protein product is CASSQQVLNSPLHF.

The CDR3 region is CASSQDLWGNTIYF. The CDR3, as DNA: TGTGCCAGCAGCCAAGATCTTTGGGGAAACACCATATATTTT. The V call is TRBV3-1, the J call TRBJ1-3; D remains ambiguous. The germline V gene encodes CDR1 LGHDT and CDR2 YNNKEL (reference sequence). The CDR3 has 14 residues. Trimming removed 0 bases at V and 4 bases at J, with 7 bases between.

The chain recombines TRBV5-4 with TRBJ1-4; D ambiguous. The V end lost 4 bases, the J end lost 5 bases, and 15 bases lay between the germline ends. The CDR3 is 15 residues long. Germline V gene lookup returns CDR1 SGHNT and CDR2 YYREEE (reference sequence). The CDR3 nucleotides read TGTGCCAGCAGCACCGGCTTTGGGCCGAATGAAAAACTGTTTTTT. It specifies CASSTGFGPNEKLFF.

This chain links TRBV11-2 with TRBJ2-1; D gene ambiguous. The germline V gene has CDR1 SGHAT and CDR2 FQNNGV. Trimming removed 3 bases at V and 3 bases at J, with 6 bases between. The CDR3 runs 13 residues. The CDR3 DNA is TGTGCCAGCAGCTTGAGACTCTACAATGAGCAGTTCTTC. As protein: CASSLRLYNEQFF. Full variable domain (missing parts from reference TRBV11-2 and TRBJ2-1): EAGVAQSPRYKIIEKRQSVAFWCNPISGHATLYWYQQILGQGPKLLIQFQNNGVVDDSQLPKDRFSAERLKGVDSTLKIQPAKLEDSAVYLCASSLRLYNEQFFGPGTRLTVL.

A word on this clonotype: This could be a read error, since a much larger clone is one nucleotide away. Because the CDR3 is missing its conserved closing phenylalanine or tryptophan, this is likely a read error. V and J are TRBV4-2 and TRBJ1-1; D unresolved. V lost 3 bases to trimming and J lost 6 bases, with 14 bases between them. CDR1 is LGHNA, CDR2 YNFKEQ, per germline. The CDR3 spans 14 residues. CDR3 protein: CASSQELDHPEAFL. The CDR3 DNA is TGTGCCAGCAGCCAGGAGTTAGACCATCCTGAAGCTTTCTTG.

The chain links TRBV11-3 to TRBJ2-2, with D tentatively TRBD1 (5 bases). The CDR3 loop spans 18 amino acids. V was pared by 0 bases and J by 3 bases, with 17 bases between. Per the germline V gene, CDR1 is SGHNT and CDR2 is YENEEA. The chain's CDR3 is CASSLDPRQGPYTGELFF. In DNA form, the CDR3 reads TGTGCCAGCAGCTTAGATCCCCGCCAGGGCCCGTACACCGGGGAGCTGTTTTTT.

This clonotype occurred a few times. The DNA for the CDR3 is TGTGCCACCAGCAGCAGAACAGGGGATGGCTACACCTTC. Translation gives CATSSRTGDGYTF. The gene calls are TRBV15 and TRBJ1-2; 7 positions match TRBD1. The V gene end was trimmed by 3 bases and the J gene end by 6 bases; junction bases not matched to a gene: 4. Germline CDR1 is LNHNV and CDR2 is YYDKDF (reference sequence). The CDR3 has 13 residues.

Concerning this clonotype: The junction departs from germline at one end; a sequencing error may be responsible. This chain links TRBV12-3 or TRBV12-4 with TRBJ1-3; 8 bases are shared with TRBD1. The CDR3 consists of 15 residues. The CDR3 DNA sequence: TGTGTCAGCACCCGGGGACAGGACTCTGGAAACACCATATATTTT. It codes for CVSTRGQDSGNTIYF.

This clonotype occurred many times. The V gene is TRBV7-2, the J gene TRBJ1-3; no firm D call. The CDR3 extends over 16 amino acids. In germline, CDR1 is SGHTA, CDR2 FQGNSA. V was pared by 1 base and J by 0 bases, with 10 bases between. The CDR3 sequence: CASSLGGPSSGNTIYF. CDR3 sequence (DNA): TGTGCCAGCAGCTTAGGTGGGCCGAGCTCTGGAAACACCATATATTTT.

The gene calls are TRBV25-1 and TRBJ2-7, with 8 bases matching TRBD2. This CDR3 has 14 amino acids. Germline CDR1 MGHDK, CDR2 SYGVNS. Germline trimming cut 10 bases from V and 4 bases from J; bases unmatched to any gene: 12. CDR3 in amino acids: CATPPGGKGYEQYF. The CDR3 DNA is TGTGCCACTCCCCCGGGGGGGAAGGGTTACGAGCAGTACTTC.

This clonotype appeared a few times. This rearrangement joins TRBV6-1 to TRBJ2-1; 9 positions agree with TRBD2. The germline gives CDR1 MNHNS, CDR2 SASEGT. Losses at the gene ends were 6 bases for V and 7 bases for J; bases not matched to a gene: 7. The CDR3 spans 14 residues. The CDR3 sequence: CASRRGGTENEQFF. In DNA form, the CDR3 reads TGTGCCAGCAGGCGGGGGGGAACAGAAAATGAGCAGTTCTTC.

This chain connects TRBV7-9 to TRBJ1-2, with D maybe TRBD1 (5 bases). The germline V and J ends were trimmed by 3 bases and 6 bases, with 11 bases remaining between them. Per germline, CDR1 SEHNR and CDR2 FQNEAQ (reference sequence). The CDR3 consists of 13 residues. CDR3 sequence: CASSLGTDHGYTF. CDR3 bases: TGTGCCAGCAGCTTGGGGACGGACCATGGCTACACCTTC.

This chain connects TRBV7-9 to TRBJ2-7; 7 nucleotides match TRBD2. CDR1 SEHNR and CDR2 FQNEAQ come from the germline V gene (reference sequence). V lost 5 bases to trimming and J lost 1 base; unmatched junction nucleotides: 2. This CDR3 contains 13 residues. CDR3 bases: TGTGCCAGCAGCGGGGGGGTTTCCTACGAGCAGTACTTC. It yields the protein CASSGGVSYEQYF. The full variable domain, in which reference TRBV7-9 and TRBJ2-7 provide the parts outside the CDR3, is DTGVSQNPRHKITKRGQNVTFRCDPISEHNRLYWYRQTLGQGPEFLTYFQNEAQLEKSRLLSDRFSAERPKGSFSTLEIQRTEQGDSAMYLCASSGGVSYEQYFGPGTRLTVT.

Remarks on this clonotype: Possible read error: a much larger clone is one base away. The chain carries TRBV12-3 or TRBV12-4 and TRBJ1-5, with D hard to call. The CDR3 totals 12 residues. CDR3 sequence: CASTTSNQPQRF. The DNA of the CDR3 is TGTGCCAGCACAACTAGCAATCAGCCCCAGCGTTTT.

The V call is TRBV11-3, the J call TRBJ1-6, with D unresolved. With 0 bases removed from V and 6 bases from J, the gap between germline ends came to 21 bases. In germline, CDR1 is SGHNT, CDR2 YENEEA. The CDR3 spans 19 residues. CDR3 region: CASSLDAGPQRDLNSPLHF. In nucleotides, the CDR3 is TGTGCCAGCAGCTTAGACGCCGGACCGCAGCGCGATCTTAATTCACCCCTCCACTTT.

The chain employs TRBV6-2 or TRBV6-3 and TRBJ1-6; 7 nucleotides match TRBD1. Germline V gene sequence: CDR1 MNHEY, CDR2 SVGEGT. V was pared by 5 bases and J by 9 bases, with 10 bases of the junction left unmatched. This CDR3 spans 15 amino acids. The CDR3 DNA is TGTGCCAGCAGTCCCTTAGACAGGGAAGCTTCACCCCTCCACTTT. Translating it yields CASSPLDREASPLHF.

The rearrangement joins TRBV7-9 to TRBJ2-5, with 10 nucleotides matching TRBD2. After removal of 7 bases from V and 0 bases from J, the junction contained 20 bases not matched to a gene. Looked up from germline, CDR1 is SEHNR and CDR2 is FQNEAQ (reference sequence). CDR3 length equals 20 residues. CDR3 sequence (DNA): TGTGCCAGCACCCCTCCCACCACTAGCGGGGACAACCCGTACCAAGAGACCCAGTACTTC. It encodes CASTPPTTSGDNPYQETQYF. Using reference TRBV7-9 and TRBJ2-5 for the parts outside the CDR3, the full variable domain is DTGVSQNPRHKITKRGQNVTFRCDPISEHNRLYWYRQTLGQGPEFLTYFQNEAQLEKSRLLSDRFSAERPKGSFSTLEIQRTEQGDSAMYLCASTPPTTSGDNPYQETQYFGPGTRLLVL.

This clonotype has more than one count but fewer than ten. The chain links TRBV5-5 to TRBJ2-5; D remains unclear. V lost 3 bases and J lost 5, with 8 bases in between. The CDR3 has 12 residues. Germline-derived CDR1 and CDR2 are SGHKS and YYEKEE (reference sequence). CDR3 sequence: CASSWTRETQYF. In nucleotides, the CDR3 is TGTGCCAGCAGCTGGACCCGCGAGACCCAGTACTTC.

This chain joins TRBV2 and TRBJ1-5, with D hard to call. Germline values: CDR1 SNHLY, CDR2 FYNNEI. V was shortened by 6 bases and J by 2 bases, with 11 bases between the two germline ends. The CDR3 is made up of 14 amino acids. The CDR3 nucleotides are TGTGCCAGCAGAGCCCGGGTCGGCAATCAGCCCCAGCATTTT. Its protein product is CASRARVGNQPQHF.

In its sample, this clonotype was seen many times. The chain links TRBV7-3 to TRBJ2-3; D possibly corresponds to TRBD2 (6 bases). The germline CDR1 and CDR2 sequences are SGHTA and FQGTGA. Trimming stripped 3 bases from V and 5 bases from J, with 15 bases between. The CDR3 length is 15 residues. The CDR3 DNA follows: TGTGCCAGCAGCTTTGGCGCTAGCGAAGGAGATACGCAGTATTTT. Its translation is CASSFGASEGDTQYF.

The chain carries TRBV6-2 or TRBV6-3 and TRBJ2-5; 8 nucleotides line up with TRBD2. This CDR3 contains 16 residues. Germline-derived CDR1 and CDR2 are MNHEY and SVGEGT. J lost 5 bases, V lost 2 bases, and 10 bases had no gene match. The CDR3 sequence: CASSYVPGGAEETQYF. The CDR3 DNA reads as TGTGCCAGCAGTTACGTACCCGGGGGGGCCGAGGAGACCCAGTACTTC.